This TCR beta chain stems from a study of cytomegalovirus exposure and HLA in healthy donors (dated by TCRdb to about 2017). Regarding the complete study: According to a later analysis, the 120 validation repertoires were produced on the same platform as the approximately 600 repertoires of the first cohort. The aim of the study was to test whether cataloging public T cell receptors could identify signatures of past pathogen exposure. In addition to the first cohort of 650 to 800 subjects, a separate validation cohort of around 110 different subjects was used. High-throughput TCR immunosequencing, statistical association of individual TCRs with disease status, and machine learning were combined to predict cytomegalovirus infection status. Results and caveats for the whole study, not just this receptor: The authors suggested that the approach could potentially be generalized to other disease states and immunological phenotypes. A later analysis had no HLA typing for the validation cohort, so co-occurrence there was scored across all 120 or so repertoires. The classifier was reported to diagnose cytomegalovirus status with high specificity and sensitivity in both the original and validation cohorts. In the study, roughly 160 TCR beta chains were listed as associated with cytomegalovirus. Most TCR sequences were seen in very few donors, while some public TCRs were found in many individuals. In vitro tests confirmed that three of the cytomegalovirus-associated TCR beta chains recognize cytomegalovirus antigens. In a later analysis, TCRs clustered in the first cohort were found to also tend to co-occur in the 130 or so validation repertoires, with approximately 95% of cluster scores above 0.

The library was produced with the immunoSEQ multiplex PCR assay. On the study's bioinformatics: A statistical classification framework was built for diagnosing cytomegalovirus status from the catalog of TCR beta chain sequences. Here the immuneACCESS table is served through TCRdb, limited to in-frame sequences with V and J called. Missing clones are a known gap in these copies; in checked studies unresolved V genes cover under half, and the rest lacks a known reason. From that table come the V and J calls and clone size; the DNA was used to work out D and trimming. A total of 150,000 to 200,000 clones appear in this sample, 80% to 85% of them only once. The top ten clonotypes cover roughly 2.8% of the sample. The germline V gene gives CDR1 as MNHNS and CDR2 as SASEGT. V is cut by 4 bases and J by 0 bases, and the space between the germline ends is 10 bases. Its CDR3 holds 15 amino acids, cysteine through phenylalanine. Left in the record is the CDR3 DNA by itself, 45 bases read in frame from the first base.

The donors were included in the validation cohort of roughly 130 subjects, a group kept apart from the 666-subject first cohort. A word on this clone: The specificity of this receptor is unknown. One base away there is no much larger clone; base qualities are not given.

Sample: PBMCs. The chain was built from TRBV6-1 and TRBJ1-5; a tentative D call is TRBD1 (6 bases match). This clonotype was sampled from a woman under 30 in good health and CMV-seropositive. The CDR3: CASSAIQGSNQPQHF. The sequence in DNA is TGTGCCAGCAGTGCTATACAGGGTAGCAATCAGCCCCAGCATTTT.